Below, 17 T cell receptor beta chains from the same sample are listed, as sequenced in a study of blood T cell repertoires in COVID-19. Only in-frame clones appear in the TCRdb table, and some are missing; sequencing was by immunoSEQ multiplex PCR. The data contain about 99,000 clones, about nine tenths of them singletons. Source material: peripheral blood. The receptors come from a middle-aged man with acute or convalescent COVID-19.

This chain links TRBV14 with TRBJ1-2; 9 positions match TRBD1. Per the germline V gene, CDR1 is SGHDN and CDR2 is FVKESK. The CDR3 is made up of 13 amino acids. Trimming removed 1 base from V and 7 bases from J; junction bases left unmatched: 1. The CDR3 DNA reads as TGTGCCAGCAGCCAAGTACAGGGGGCTGGCTACACCTTC. It codes for CASSQVQGAGYTF.

This chain uses TRBV5-6 with TRBJ2-7, with 12 positions matching TRBD2. Germline CDR1 reads SGHDT; CDR2 reads YYEEEE. The ends lost 0 bases at V and 4 bases at J; junction bases unmatched: 5. This CDR3 region has 16 residues. CDR3 in amino acids: CASSLGGLAGGYEQYF. The CDR3 bases are TGTGCCAGCAGCTTGGGAGGCCTAGCGGGAGGGTACGAGCAGTACTTC.

This chain links TRBV5-3 with TRBJ2-7; 10 bases fit TRBD1. TRBV5-3 is designated an ORF whose function remains uncertain. J lost 2 bases, V lost 6 bases, and 8 bases had no gene match. The CDR3 has 15 residues. The CDR3, as DNA: TGTGCCAGAACGCTACTGACAGGGGGCCCCTACGAGCAGTACTTC. Amino acid sequence: CARTLLTGGPYEQYF.

V gene TRBV7-9 combines with J gene TRBJ2-5, with D tentatively TRBD2 (5 bases). V was pared by 0 bases and J by 4 bases, with 9 bases between. The CDR3 extends over 14 amino acids. CDR1 and CDR2 (germline): SEHNR, FQNEAQ (reference sequence). In DNA form, the CDR3 reads TGTGCCAGCAGCTTAGCGCGAGGGATAGAGACCCAGTACTTC. This sequence encodes CASSLARGIETQYF. The complete variable domain, with remaining parts taken from reference TRBV7-9 and TRBJ2-5, reads DTGVSQNPRHKITKRGQNVTFRCDPISEHNRLYWYRQTLGQGPEFLTYFQNEAQLEKSRLLSDRFSAERPKGSFSTLEIQRTEQGDSAMYLCASSLARGIETQYFGPGTRLLVL.

The rearrangement joins TRBV7-9 to TRBJ2-1, with D possibly matching TRBD1 (5 bases). CDR1 and CDR2 from the germline V gene are SEHNR and FQNEAQ (reference sequence). V lost 0 bases, J lost 8 bases, and 11 bases lay in between. The CDR3 loop spans 14 amino acids. Here the CDR3 DNA reads TGTGCCAGCAGCTTAGCAGTTAGGGGCTATGAGCAGTTCTTC. This codes for CASSLAVRGYEQFF.

The J gene is TRBJ2-7, the V gene TRBV24-1; 10 bases are a match to TRBD2. The CDR3 extends over 17 amino acids. V was clipped by 5 bases and J by 3 bases; unmatched bases: 12. The germline gives CDR1 KGHDR, CDR2 SFDVKD. The CDR3 coding sequence is TGTGCCACCAGTGGTCCGGGACAACCTAGCGGGAGCTACGAGCAGTACTTC. This encodes CATSGPGQPSGSYEQYF.

This sequence joins TRBV5-1 and TRBJ2-1; TRBD2 agrees at 12 bases. CDR1 and CDR2 (germline): SGHRS, YFSETQ. V lost 4 bases to trimming and J lost 8 bases; unmatched junction nucleotides: 7. The CDR3 is made up of 15 amino acids. CDR3 protein: CASSRLAGELDEQFF. The CDR3 DNA follows: TGCGCCAGCAGCCGACTAGCGGGAGAGCTCGATGAGCAGTTCTTC. Variable domain in full (rest from reference TRBV5-1 and TRBJ2-1): KAGVTQTPRYLIKTRGQQVTLSCSPISGHRSVSWYQQTPGQGLQFLFEYFSETQRNKGNFPGRFSGRQFSNSRSEMNVSTLELGDSALYLCASSRLAGELDEQFFGPGTRLTVL.

V gene TRBV5-6 combines with J gene TRBJ1-6; TRBD1 matches 7 bases. The germline V gene encodes CDR1 SGHDT and CDR2 YYEEEE. Unmatched junction bases numbered 1, after V lost 0 bases and J lost 7 bases. CDR3 length: 14 residues. CDR3 DNA sequence: TGTGCCAGCAGCTTGGGGGACAGAAATTCACCCCTCCACTTT. Translating it yields CASSLGDRNSPLHF. Variable domain in full (rest from reference TRBV5-6 and TRBJ1-6): DAGVTQSPTHLIKTRGQQVTLRCSPKSGHDTVSWYQQALGQGPQFIFQYYEEEERQRGNFPDRFSGHQFPNYSSELNVNALLLGDSALYLCASSLGDRNSPLHFGNGTRLTVT.

The rearrangement uses TRBV28 and TRBJ1-1, with a tentative D call TRBD1 (5 bases). The CDR3 is 15 amino acids. V was shortened by 5 bases and J by 4 bases, with 17 bases between the two germline ends. The germline CDR1 and CDR2 sequences are MDHEN and SYDVKM. CDR3 amino acids: CASSAGPLRGTEAFF. The CDR3 nucleotides are TGTGCCAGCAGTGCAGGTCCTCTAAGGGGCACTGAAGCTTTCTTT.

This rearrangement joins TRBV29-1 to TRBJ2-2, with D maybe TRBD2 (6 bases). Germline V gene sequence: CDR1 SQVTM, CDR2 ANQGSEA. V gave up 4 bases and J gave up 6 bases, with 9 bases separating them. The length of the CDR3 is 12 residues. The CDR3 sequence is CSVGGVPGELFF. The DNA of the CDR3 is TGCAGCGTTGGCGGGGTACCCGGGGAGCTGTTTTTT.

This rearrangement joins TRBV7-2 to TRBJ2-2, with TRBD2 as a possible D gene (6 bases). V was shortened by 5 bases and J by 5 bases, with 15 bases between the two germline ends. Germline CDR1 reads SGHTA; CDR2 reads FQGNSA. CDR3 length equals 15 residues. CDR3 loop: CASSRPMGLTGELFF. DNA for the CDR3: TGTGCCAGCAGCCGGCCTATGGGACTGACCGGGGAGCTGTTTTTT.

CDR3 sequence: CASSLGLAGTDTQYF. In DNA form, the CDR3 reads TGTGCCAGCAGTCTGGGACTAGCGGGCACAGATACGCAGTATTTT. V is TRBV2 and J is TRBJ2-3; 11 bases agree with TRBD2. Germline CDR1 is SNHLY and CDR2 is FYNNEI. This CDR3 has 15 residues. J was trimmed by 1 base and V by 5 bases; bases with no gene match: 2. Full variable domain (remainder filled in from reference TRBV2 and TRBJ2-3): EPEVTQTPSHQVTQMGQEVILRCVPISNHLYFYWYRQILGQKVEFLVSFYNNEISEKSEIFDDQFSVERPDGSNFTLKIRSTKLEDSAMYFCASSLGLAGTDTQYFGPGTRLTVL.

V usage is TRBV7-2 and J usage is TRBJ2-1; 9 bases are shared with TRBD2. V shed 4 bases, J shed 4 bases, and the junction held 2 bases outside the gene matches. CDR1 and CDR2 (germline): SGHTA, FQGNSA. CDR3 size: 14 residues. DNA of the CDR3: TGTGCCAGCAGCTCAGGACTAGCGTACAATGAGCAGTTCTTC. Translating it yields CASSSGLAYNEQFF.

This clone was observed many times. The chain links TRBV24-1 to TRBJ1-1, with D unclear. V was trimmed by 5 bases and J by 0 bases, leaving 6 bases between them. Germline V gives CDR1 KGHDR, CDR2 SFDVKD. There are 13 residues in the CDR3. The CDR3: CATSGRLNTEAFF. DNA of the CDR3: TGTGCCACCAGTGGCAGGCTGAACACTGAAGCTTTCTTT.

The chain is built from TRBV6-7 and TRBJ2-7, with TRBD1 matching over 9 bases. TRBV6-7 is annotated as an ORF whose role is uncertain. V dropped 6 bases and J dropped 5; count of bases not matched to a gene: 11. The CDR3 is 15 amino acids. This chain's CDR3 is CASSLRDRDPHEQYF. The CDR3 DNA sequence: TGTGCCAGCAGCCTCCGGGACAGGGACCCCCACGAGCAGTACTTC.

In DNA, the CDR3 is TGTGCCAGCAGCCCAACCGGCTCCTACGAGCAGTACTTC. Translating gives CASSPTGSYEQYF. This chain connects TRBV12-3 or TRBV12-4 to TRBJ2-7; D gene ambiguous. This CDR3 spans 13 amino acids. Trimming took 6 bases from V and 0 from J, leaving 9 bases between them.

This clone was counted a single time. The gene calls are TRBV18 and TRBJ2-3, with D maybe TRBD1 (7 bases). Germline CDR1 and CDR2: KGHSH and LQKENI. V lost 3 bases, J lost 0 bases, and 13 bases lay in between. The CDR3 spans 16 residues. CDR3 DNA: TGTGCCAGCTCACCGCGGGGACAGCCTAGCACAGATACGCAGTATTTT. It is translated as CASSPRGQPSTDTQYF.